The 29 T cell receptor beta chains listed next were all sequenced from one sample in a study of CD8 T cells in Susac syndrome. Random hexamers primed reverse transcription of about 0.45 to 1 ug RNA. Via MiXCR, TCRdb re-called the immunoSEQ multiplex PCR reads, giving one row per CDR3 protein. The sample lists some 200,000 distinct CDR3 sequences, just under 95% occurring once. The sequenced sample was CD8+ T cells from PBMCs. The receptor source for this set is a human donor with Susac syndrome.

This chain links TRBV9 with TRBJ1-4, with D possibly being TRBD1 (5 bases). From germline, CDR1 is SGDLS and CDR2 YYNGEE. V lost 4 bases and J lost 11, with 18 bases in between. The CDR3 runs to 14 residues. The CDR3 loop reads CASSSYSGDSKLFF. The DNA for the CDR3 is TGTGCCAGCAGCTCATATTCGGGAGACAGCAAACTGTTTTTT.

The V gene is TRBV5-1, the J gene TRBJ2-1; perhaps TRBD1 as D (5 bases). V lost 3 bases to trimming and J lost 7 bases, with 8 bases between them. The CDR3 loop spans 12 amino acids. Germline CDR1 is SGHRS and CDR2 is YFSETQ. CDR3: CASSSQENEQFF. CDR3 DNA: TGCGCCAGCAGCTCACAGGAGAATGAGCAGTTCTTC.

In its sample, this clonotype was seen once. CDR3 nucleotides: TGTGCCAGCAGCTTATTGTCGGCAGGGGGTTCCGGGGAGCAGTACTTC. It is translated as CASSLLSAGGSGEQYF. The chain carries TRBV7-9 and TRBJ2-7; TRBD1 matches 7 bases. Germline-derived CDR1 and CDR2 are SEHNR and FQNEAQ (reference sequence). The CDR3 is made up of 16 amino acids. The trim removed 2 bases at V and 7 bases at J, leaving 14 bases unmatched.

DNA of the CDR3: TGTGCCAGCAGTCTGGAAATCCGGGCCGCTCCGAATCAGCCCCAGCATTTT. Protein sequence: CASSLEIRAAPNQPQHF. V is TRBV12-3 or TRBV12-4 and J is TRBJ1-5; D gene ambiguous. The CDR3 spans 17 residues. V shed 5 bases and J shed 4 bases, with 21 bases lying between them.

CDR3 residues: CASSKSVVSGSSEQYF. The CDR3 DNA reads TGTGCCAGCAGCAAATCGGTAGTTAGCGGGAGCTCCGAGCAGTACTTC. The chain joins TRBV21-1 to TRBJ2-7; the table gives TRBD2 as D, unverified against the DNA. TRBV21-1 is shown as a pseudogene. The CDR3 sequence is 16 residues long.

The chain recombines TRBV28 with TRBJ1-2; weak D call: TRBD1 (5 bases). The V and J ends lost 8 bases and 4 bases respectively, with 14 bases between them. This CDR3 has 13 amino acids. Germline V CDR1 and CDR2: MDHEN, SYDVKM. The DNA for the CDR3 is TGTGCCAGCCTGGACACCGATCGCTATGGCTACACCTTC. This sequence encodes CASLDTDRYGYTF.

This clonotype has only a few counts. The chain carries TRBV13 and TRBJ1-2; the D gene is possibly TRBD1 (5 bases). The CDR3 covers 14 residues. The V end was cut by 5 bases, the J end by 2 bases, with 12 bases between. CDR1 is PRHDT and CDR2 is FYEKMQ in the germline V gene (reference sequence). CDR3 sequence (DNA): TGTGCCAGCAGCGGAGAGGCAGGGAACTATGGCTACACCTTC. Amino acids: CASSGEAGNYGYTF.

CDR3 sequence: CSASGTSRWEQFF. For the CDR3, the DNA is TGCAGTGCTAGTGGGACTAGTCGTTGGGAGCAGTTCTTC. The chain links TRBV20-1 to TRBJ2-1; 8 bases line up with TRBD2. This CDR3 spans 13 amino acids. Germline assignment: CDR1 DFQATT and CDR2 SNEGSKA (reference sequence). The V gene end was trimmed by 3 bases and the J gene end by 10 bases; junction bases not matched to a gene: 8.

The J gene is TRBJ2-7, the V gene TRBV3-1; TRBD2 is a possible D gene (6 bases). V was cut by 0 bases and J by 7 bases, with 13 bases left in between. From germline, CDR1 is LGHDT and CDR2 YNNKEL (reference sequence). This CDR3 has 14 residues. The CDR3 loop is CASSQDYSGEEQYF. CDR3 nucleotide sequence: TGTGCCAGCAGCCAAGATTATTCGGGGGAAGAGCAGTACTTC.

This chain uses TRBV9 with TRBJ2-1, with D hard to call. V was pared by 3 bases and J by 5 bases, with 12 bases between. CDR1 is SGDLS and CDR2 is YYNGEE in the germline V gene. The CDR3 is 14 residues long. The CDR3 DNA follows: TGTGCCAGCAGCGCCAGCATTGCGCACAATGAGCAGTTCTTC. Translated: CASSASIAHNEQFF.

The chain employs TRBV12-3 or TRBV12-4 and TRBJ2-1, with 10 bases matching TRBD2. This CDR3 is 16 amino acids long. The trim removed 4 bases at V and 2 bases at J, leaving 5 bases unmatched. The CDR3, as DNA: TGTGCCAGCAGTTCCCCTAGCGGGAGCCCCTACAATGAGCAGTTCTTC. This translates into CASSSPSGSPYNEQFF.

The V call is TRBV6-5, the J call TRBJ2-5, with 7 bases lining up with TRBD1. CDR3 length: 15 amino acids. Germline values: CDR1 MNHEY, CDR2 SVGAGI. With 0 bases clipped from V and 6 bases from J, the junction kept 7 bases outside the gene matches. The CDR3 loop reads CASSYSRQGVQTQYF. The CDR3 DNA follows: TGTGCCAGCAGTTACTCCCGCCAGGGGGTACAGACCCAGTACTTC.

The CDR3 protein is CSARATGLVFNEQFF. Here the CDR3 DNA reads TGCAGTGCTAGAGCGACGGGACTAGTGTTCAATGAGCAGTTCTTC. The J gene is TRBJ2-1, the V gene TRBV20-1; 8 bases match TRBD2. Germline lookup yields CDR1 DFQATT and CDR2 SNEGSKA (reference sequence). The CDR3 consists of 15 residues. The V and J ends lost 1 base and 6 bases, in that order; junction bases with no gene match: 8.

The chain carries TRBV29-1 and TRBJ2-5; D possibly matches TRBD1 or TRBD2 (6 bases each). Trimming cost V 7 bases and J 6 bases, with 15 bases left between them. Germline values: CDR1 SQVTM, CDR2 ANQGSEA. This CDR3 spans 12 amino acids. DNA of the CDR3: TGCAGCGGGAGGGTCCAGGGGCAGACCCAGTACTTC. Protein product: CSGRVQGQTQYF.

The CDR3 DNA sequence: TGTGCCAGCAGCCAAGAGGGACTGCTACTCTACGAGCAGTACTTC. This encodes CASSQEGLLLYEQYF. The chain employs TRBV14 and TRBJ2-7; a possible D gene is TRBD2 (6 bases). Germline loops: CDR1 SGHDN, CDR2 FVKESK. The CDR3 is 15 residues long. Trimming stripped 0 bases from V and 3 bases from J, with 12 bases between. Looking up the rest from reference TRBV14 and TRBJ2-7 gives the full variable domain: EAGVTQFPSHSVIEKGQTVTLRCDPISGHDNLYWYRRVMGKEIKFLLHFVKESKQDESGMPNNRFLAERTGGTYSTLKVQPAELEDSGVYFCASSQEGLLLYEQYFGPGTRLTVT.

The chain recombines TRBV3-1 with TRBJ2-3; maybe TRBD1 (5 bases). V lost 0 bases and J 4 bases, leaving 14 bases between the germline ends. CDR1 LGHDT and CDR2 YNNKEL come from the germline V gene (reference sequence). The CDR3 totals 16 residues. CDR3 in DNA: TGTGCCAGCAGCCAAGAAGACAGAGCCCTGGCAGATACGCAGTATTTT. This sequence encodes CASSQEDRALADTQYF.

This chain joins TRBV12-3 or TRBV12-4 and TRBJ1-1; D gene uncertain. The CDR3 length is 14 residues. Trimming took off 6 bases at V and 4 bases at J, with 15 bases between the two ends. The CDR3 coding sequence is TGTGCCAGCAGCCCAACAACGAGGGCCACTGAAGCTTTCTTT. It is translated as CASSPTTRATEAFF.

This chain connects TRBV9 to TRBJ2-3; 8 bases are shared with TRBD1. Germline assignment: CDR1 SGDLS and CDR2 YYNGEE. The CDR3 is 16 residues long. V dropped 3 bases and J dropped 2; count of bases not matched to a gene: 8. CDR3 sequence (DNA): TGTGCCAGCAGCGCGCAGGGGGCAGTTGACACAGATACGCAGTATTTT. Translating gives CASSAQGAVDTDTQYF.

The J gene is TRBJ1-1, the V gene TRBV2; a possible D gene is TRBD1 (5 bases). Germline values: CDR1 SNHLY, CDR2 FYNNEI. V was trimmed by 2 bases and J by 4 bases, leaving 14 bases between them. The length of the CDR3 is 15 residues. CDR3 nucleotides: TGTGCCAGCAGTGAACTTACAATGCAGGGCACTGAAGCTTTCTTT. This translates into CASSELTMQGTEAFF.

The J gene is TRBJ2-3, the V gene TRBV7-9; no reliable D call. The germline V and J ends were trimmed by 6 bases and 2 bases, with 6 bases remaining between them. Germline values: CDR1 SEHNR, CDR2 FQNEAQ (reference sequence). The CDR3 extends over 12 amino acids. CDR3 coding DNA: TGTGCCAGCAGGCTTAACACAGATACGCAGTATTTT. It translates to CASRLNTDTQYF.

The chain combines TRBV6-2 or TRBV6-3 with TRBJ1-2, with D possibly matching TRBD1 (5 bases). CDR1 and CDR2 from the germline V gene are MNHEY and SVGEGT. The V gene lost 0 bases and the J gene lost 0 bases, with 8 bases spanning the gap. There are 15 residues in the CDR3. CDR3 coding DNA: TGTGCCAGCAGTTACTCGGGGACGGCTAACTATGGCTACACCTTC. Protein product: CASSYSGTANYGYTF.

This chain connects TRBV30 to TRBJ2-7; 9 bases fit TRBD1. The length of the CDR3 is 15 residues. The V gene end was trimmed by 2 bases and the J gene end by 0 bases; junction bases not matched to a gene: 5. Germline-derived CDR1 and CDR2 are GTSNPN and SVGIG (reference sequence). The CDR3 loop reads CAWSRTGEVSYEQYF. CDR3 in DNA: TGTGCCTGGAGTCGGACAGGGGAAGTCTCCTACGAGCAGTACTTC.

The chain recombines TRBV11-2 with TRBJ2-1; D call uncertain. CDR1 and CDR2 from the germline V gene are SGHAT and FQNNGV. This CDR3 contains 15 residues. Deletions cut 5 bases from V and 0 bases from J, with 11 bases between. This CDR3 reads CASSLDWSSYNEQFF. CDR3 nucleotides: TGTGCCAGCAGCCTCGACTGGAGCTCCTACAATGAGCAGTTCTTC.

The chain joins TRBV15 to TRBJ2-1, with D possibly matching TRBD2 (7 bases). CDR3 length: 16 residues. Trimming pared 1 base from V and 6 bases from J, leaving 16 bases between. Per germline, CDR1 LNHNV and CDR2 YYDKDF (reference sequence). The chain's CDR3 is CATSRVRGGPLNEQFF. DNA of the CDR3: TGTGCCACCAGCAGAGTTAGGGGGGGACCTCTCAATGAGCAGTTCTTC.

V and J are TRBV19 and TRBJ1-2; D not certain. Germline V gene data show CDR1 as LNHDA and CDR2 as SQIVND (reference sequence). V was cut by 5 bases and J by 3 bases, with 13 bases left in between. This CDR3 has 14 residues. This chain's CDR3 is CASSPNSAYYGYTF. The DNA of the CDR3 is TGTGCCAGTAGTCCAAACTCAGCGTACTATGGCTACACCTTC.

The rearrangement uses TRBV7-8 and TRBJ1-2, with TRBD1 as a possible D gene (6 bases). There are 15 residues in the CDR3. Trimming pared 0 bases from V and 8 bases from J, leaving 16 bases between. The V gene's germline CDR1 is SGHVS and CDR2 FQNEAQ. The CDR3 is CASSLASGGLRGYTF. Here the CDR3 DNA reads TGTGCCAGCAGCTTAGCTTCGGGGGGGCTTCGGGGCTACACCTTC.

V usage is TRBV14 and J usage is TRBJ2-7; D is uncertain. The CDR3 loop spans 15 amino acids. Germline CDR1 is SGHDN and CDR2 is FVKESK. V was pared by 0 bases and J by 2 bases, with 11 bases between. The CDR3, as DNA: TGTGCCAGCAGCCAAGATCGCGGCGGAGCCTACGAGCAGTACTTC. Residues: CASSQDRGGAYEQYF.

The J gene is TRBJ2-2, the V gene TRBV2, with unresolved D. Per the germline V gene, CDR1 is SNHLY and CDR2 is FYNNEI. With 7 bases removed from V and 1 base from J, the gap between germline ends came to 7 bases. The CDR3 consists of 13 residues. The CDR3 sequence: CASIPRNTGELFF. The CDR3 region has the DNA TGTGCCAGCATCCCGAGGAACACCGGGGAGCTGTTTTTT.

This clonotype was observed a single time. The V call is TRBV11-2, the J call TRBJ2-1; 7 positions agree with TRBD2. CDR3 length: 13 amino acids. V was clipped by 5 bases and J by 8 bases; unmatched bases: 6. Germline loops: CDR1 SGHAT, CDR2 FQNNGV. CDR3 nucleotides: TGTGCCAGCAGCCTTACTAGCGTCTATGAGCAGTTCTTC. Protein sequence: CASSLTSVYEQFF.